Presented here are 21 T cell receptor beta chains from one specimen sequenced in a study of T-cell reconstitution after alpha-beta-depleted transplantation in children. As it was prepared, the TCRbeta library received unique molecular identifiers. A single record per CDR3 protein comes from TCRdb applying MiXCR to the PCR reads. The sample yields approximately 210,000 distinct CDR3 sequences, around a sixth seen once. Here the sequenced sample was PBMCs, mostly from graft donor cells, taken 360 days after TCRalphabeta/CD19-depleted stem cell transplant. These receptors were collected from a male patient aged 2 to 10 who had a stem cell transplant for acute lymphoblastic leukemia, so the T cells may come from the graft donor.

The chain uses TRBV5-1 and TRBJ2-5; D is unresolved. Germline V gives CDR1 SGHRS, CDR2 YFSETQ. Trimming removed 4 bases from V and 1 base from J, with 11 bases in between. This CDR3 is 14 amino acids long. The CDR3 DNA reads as TGCGCCAGCAGCGGGTTGTATAGCCAAGAGACCCAGTACTTC. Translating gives CASSGLYSQETQYF.

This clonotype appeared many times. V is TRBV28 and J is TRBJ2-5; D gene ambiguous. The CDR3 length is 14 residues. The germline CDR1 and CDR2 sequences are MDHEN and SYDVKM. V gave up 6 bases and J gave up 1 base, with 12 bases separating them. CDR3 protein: CASSSTLRQETQYF. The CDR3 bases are TGTGCCAGCAGCTCAACCCTACGCCAAGAGACCCAGTACTTC.

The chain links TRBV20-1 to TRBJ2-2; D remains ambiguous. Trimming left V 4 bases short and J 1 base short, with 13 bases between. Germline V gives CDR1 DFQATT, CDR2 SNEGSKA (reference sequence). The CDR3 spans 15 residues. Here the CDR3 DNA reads TGCAGTGCTACCGACACTGTGTTGAACACCGGGGAGCTGTTTTTT. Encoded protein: CSATDTVLNTGELFF.

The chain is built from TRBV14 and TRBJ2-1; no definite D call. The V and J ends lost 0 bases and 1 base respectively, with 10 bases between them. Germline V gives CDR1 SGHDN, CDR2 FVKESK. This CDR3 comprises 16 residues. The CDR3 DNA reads TGTGCCAGCAGCCAAGAACATGGTAGTTCCTACAATGAGCAGTTCTTC. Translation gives CASSQEHGSSYNEQFF.

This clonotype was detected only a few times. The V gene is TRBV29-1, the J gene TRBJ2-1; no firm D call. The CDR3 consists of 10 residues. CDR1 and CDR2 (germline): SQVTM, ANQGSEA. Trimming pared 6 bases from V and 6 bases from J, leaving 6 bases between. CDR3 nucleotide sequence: TGCAGCGTCAGACCCAATGAGCAGTTCTTC. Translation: CSVRPNEQFF.

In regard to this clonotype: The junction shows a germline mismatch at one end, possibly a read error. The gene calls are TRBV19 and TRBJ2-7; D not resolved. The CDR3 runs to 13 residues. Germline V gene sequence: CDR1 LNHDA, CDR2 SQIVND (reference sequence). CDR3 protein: CASAVGPGYKQYF. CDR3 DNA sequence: TGTGCCAGTGCGGTTGGCCCGGGCTACAAGCAGTACTTC.

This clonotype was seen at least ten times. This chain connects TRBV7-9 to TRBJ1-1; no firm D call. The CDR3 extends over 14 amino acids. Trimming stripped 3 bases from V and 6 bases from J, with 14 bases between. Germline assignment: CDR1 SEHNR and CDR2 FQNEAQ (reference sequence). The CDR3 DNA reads TGTGCCAGCAGCTTTCTGCAGGCTAACTCTGAAGCTTTCTTT. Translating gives CASSFLQANSEAFF.

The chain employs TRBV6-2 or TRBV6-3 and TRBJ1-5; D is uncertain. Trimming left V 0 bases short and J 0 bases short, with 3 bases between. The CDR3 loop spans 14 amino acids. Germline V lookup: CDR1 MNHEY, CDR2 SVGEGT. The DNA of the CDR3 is TGTGCCAGCAGTTACTCCAGTAGCAATCAGCCCCAGCATTTT. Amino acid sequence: CASSYSSSNQPQHF.

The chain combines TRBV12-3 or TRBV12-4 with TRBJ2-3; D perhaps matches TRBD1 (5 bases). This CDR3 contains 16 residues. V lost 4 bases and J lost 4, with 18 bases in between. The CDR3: CASSYRTWGSPDTQYF. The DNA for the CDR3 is TGTGCCAGCAGTTACAGGACCTGGGGAAGCCCAGATACGCAGTATTTT.

The CDR3 DNA reads TGTGCCAGCAGCCACCCGTGGGGGGGGCCGGCCACCGGGGAGCTGTTTTTT. Protein: CASSHPWGGPATGELFF. This sequence joins TRBV4-2 and TRBJ2-2; perhaps TRBD2 as D (7 bases). Trimming took 3 bases from V and 4 from J, leaving 18 bases between them. The length of the CDR3 is 17 residues. Germline V CDR1 and CDR2: LGHNA, YNFKEQ.

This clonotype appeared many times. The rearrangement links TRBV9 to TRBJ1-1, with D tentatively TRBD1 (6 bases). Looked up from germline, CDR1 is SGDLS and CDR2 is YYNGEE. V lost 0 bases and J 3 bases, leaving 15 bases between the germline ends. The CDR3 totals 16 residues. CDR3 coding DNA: TGTGCCAGCAGCGTAGAAGGGGGACCCCCTTACACTGAAGCTTTCTTT. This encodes CASSVEGGPPYTEAFF.

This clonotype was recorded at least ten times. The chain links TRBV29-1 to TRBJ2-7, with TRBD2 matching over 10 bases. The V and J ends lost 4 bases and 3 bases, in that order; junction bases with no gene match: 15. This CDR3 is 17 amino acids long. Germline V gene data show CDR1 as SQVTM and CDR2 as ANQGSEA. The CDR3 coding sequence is TGCAGCGTTGTTGGGGCTAGCGGGAGTACAATGGGCTACGAGCAGTACTTC. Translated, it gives CSVVGASGSTMGYEQYF.

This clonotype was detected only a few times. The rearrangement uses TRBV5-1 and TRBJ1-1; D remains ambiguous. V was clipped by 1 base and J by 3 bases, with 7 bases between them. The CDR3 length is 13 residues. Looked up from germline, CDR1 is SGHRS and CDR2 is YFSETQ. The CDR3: CASSLTQYTEAFF. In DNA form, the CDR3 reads TGCGCCAGCAGCTTGACACAGTACACTGAAGCTTTCTTT.

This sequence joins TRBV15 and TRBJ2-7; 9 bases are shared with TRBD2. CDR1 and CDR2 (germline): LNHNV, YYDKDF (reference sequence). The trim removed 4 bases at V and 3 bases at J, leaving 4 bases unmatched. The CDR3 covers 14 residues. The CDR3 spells CATSISGGHYEQYF. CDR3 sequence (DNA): TGTGCCACCAGCATTAGCGGGGGCCACTACGAGCAGTACTTC. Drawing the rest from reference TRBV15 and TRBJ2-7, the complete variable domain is DAMVIQNPRYQVTQFGKPVTLSCSQTLNHNVMYWYQQKSSQAPKLLFHYYDKDFNNEADTPDNFQSRRPNTSFCFLDIRSPGLGDTAMYLCATSISGGHYEQYFGPGTRLTVT.

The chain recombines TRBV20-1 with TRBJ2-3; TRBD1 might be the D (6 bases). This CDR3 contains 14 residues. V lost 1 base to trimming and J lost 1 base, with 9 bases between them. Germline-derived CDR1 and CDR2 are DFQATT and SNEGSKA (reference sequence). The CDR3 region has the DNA TGCAGTGCTAGAGTGACAGGAGGCACAGATACGCAGTATTTT. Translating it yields CSARVTGGTDTQYF.

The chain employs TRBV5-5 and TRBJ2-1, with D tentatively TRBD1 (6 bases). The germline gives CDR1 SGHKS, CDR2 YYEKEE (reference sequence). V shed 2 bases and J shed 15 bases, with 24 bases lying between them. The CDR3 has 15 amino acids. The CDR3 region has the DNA TGTGCCAGCAGCTTCCCCCTGGGAACACAGGGTAAGGCGTTCTTC. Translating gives CASSFPLGTQGKAFF.

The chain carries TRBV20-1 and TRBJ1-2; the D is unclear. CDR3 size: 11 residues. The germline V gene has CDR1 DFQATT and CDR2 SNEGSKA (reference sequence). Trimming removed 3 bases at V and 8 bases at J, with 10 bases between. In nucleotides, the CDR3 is TGCAGTGCTAGCTCCGATAGAGGCTACACCTTC. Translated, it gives CSASSDRGYTF.

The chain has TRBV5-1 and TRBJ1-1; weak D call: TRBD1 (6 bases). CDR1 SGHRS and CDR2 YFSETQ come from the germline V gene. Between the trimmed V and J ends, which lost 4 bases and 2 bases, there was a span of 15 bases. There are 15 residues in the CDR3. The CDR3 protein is CASSPTTGPNTEAFF. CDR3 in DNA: TGCGCCAGCAGCCCGACGACAGGCCCCAACACTGAAGCTTTCTTT.

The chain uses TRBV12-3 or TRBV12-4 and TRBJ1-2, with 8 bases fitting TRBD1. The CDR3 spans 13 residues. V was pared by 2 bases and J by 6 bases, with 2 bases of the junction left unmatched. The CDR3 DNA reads TGTGCCAGCAGTTTACAGGGGGCAGATGGCTACACCTTC. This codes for CASSLQGADGYTF.

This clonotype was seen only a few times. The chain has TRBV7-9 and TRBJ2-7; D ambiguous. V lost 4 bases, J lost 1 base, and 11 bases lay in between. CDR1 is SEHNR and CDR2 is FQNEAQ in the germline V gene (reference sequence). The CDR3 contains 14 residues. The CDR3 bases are TGTGCCAGCAGCTCCACCGCAGGTTCCTACGAGCAGTACTTC. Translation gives CASSSTAGSYEQYF.

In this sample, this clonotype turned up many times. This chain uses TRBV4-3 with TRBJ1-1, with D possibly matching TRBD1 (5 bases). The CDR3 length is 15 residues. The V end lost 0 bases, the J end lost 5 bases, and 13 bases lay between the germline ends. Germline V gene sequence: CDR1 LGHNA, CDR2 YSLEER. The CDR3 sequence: CASSQDHLGGTEAFF. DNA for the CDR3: TGCGCCAGCAGCCAAGATCACCTCGGGGGAACTGAAGCTTTCTTT.